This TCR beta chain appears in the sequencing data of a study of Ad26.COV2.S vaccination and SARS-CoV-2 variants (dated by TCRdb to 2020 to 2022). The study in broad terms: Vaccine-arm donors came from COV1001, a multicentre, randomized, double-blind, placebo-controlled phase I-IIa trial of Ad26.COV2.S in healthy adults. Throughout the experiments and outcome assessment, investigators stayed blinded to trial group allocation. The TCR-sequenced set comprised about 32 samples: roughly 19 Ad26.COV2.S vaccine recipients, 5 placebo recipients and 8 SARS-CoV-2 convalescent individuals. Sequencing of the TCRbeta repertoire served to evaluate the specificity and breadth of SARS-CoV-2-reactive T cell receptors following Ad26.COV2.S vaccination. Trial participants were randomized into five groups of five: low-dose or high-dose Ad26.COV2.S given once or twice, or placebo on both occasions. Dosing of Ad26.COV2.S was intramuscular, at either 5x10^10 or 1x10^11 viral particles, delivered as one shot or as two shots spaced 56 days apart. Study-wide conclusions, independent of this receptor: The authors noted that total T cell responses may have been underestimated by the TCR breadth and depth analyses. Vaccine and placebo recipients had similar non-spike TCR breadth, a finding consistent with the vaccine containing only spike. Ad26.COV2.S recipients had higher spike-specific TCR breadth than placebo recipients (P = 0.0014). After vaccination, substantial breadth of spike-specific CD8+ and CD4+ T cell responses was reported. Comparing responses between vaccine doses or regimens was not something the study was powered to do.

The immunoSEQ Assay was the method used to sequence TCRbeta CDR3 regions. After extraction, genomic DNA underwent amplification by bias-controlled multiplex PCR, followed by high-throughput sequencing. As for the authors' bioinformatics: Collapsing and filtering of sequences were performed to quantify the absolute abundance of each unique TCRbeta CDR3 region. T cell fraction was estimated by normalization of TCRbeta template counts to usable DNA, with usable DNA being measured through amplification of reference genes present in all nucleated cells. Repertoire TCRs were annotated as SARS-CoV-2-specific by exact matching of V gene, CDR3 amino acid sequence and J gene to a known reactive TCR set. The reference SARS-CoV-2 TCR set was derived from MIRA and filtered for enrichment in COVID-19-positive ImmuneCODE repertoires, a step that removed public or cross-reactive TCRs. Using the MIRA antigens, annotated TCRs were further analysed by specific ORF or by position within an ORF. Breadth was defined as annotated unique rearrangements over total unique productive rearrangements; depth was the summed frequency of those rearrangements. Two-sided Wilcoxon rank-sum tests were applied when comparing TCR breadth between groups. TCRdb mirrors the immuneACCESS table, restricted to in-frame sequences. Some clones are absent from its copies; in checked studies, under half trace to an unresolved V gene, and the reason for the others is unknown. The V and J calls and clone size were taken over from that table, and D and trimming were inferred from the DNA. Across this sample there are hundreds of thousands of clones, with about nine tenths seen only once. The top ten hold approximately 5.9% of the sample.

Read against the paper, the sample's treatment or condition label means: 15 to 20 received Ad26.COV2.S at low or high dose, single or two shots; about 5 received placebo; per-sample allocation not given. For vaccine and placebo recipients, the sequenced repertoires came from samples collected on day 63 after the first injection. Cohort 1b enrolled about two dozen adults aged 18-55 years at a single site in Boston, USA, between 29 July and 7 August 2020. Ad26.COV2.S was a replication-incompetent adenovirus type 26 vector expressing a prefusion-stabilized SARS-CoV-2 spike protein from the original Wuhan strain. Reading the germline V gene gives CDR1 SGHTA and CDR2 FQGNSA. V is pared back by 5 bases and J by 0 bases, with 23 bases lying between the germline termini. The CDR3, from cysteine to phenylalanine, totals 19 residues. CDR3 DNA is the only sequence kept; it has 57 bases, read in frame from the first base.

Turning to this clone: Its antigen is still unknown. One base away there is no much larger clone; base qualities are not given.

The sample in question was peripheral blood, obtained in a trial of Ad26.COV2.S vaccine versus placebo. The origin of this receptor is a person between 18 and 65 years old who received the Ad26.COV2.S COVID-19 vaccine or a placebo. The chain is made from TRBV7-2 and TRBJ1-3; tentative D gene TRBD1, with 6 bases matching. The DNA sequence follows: TGTGCCAGCAGCATCCTCGCCCCGGGGGCCTCGAGCTCTGGAAACACCATATATTTT. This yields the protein CASSILAPGASSSGNTIYF.